The 26 T cell receptor beta chains given below trace back to one sample, sequenced in a study of blood T cell repertoires in COVID-19. The table came from immunoSEQ multiplex PCR; TCRdb's copy has only in-frame clones and leaves some out. The data contain 300,000 to 400,000 clones, roughly 90% of them singletons. Material for sequencing was peripheral blood. The receptor set was obtained from a woman aged 25-40 years with COVID-19, enrolled during active disease.

As concerns this clone: The DNA is omitted, as the CDR3 cannot be located on it reliably, and the CDR3 follows TCRdb's listing. The chain couples TRBV5-4 to TRBJ1-2; TRBD1 is the table's D call, not checked against the DNA. Germline V lookup: CDR1 SGHNT, CDR2 YYREEE (reference sequence). The CDR3 length equals 16 residues, ends included. This CDR3 reads CASSFLWAVTNYGYTF.

This clone was found a few times. This chain links TRBV18 with TRBJ2-6; 7 bases fit TRBD1. The ends lost 0 bases at V and 1 base at J; junction bases unmatched: 9. CDR1 and CDR2 (germline): KGHSH, LQKENI. This CDR3 comprises 19 residues. CDR3 bases: TGTGCCAGCTCACCACCGCACCTGACAGGGATTTCTGGGGCCAACGTCCTGACTTTC. Protein product: CASSPPHLTGISGANVLTF. The full variable domain, with the rest looked up from reference TRBV18 and TRBJ2-6, is NAGVMQNPRHLVRRRGQEARLRCSPMKGHSHVYWYRQLPEEGLKFMVYLQKENIIDESGMPKERFSAEFPKEGPSILRIQQVVRGDSAAYFCASSPPHLTGISGANVLTFGAGSRLTVL.

J is TRBJ2-1 and V is TRBV27; possibly TRBD2 for D (6 bases). Trimming shortened V by 3 bases and J by 0 bases, and 9 bases separated the two germline ends. Looked up from germline, CDR1 is MNHEY and CDR2 is SMNVEV (reference sequence). This CDR3 region has 15 residues. CDR3 sequence (DNA): TGTGCCAGCAGTTTGGAGGGAAGCTCCTACAATGAGCAGTTCTTC. It encodes CASSLEGSSYNEQFF.

The chain recombines TRBV2 with TRBJ1-5; perhaps TRBD1 as D (5 bases). V lost 4 bases and J lost 0, with 7 bases in between. The CDR3 contains 14 residues. Germline-derived CDR1 and CDR2 are SNHLY and FYNNEI. CDR3 bases: TGTGCCAGCAGTGGGGGGGGTAGCAATCAGCCCCAGCATTTT. Its translation: CASSGGGSNQPQHF.

The chain recombines TRBV18 with TRBJ2-1, with D hard to call. V was clipped by 3 bases and J by 6 bases, with 6 bases between them. The CDR3 extends over 12 amino acids. Germline assignment: CDR1 KGHSH and CDR2 LQKENI. CDR3 nucleotide sequence: TGTGCCAGCTCACCCTACCTCAATGAGCAGTTCTTC. Translation gives CASSPYLNEQFF.

Points on this clone: One end of the junction is discordant with germline, which a read error may explain. The chain combines TRBV5-4 with TRBJ2-2; perhaps D is TRBD1 or TRBD2 (6 bases each). Germline CDR1 and CDR2: SGHNT and YYREEE (reference sequence). CDR3 length: 15 residues. The CDR3: CASSLDSGYTGELFF. As DNA, the CDR3 is TGTGCCAGCAGTTTGGACAGCGGGTACACCGGGGAGCTGTTTTTT.

The CDR3 sequence is CASEVQYV. The CDR3, as DNA: TGTGCCAGCGAGGTGCAGTACGTC. The chain couples TRBV21-1 to TRBJ2-7; the D call of TRBD2 is as the table states it, not checked on the DNA. TRBV21-1 is noted as a pseudogene. The CDR3 spans 8 residues.

This rearrangement joins TRBV6-6 to TRBJ1-5, with TRBD1 matching 8 bases. The CDR3 loop spans 18 amino acids. The ends lost 6 bases at V and 0 bases at J; junction bases unmatched: 13. Germline-derived CDR1 and CDR2 are MNHNY and SVGAGI (reference sequence). CDR3 DNA sequence: TGTGCCAGCAGCCGATTTCCGGGACAGGACCATAGCAATCAGCCCCAGCATTTT. This encodes CASSRFPGQDHSNQPQHF.

The chain links TRBV24-1 to TRBJ2-7; the D gene is possibly TRBD2 (7 bases). Looked up from germline, CDR1 is KGHDR and CDR2 is SFDVKD. V was cut by 12 bases and J by 2 bases, with 10 bases left in between. The CDR3 extends over 11 amino acids. CDR3 nucleotides: TGTGCCTGGGAGGGGGCCTACGAGCAGTACTTC. This sequence encodes CAWEGAYEQYF.

The chain joins TRBV15 to TRBJ1-5, with 7 bases aligning to TRBD1. V shed 0 bases and J 3 bases; nucleotides not matched to a gene: 5. The CDR3 is 16 residues long. Per germline, CDR1 LNHNV and CDR2 YYDKDF (reference sequence). Here the CDR3 reads CATSRDPGGYNQPQHF. The CDR3, as DNA: TGTGCCACCAGCAGAGATCCAGGGGGGTACAATCAGCCCCAGCATTTT.

This sequence joins TRBV7-9 and TRBJ2-2; TRBD1 aligns across 12 bases. The CDR3 runs 15 residues. The trim removed 6 bases at V and 7 bases at J, leaving 6 bases unmatched. CDR1 is SEHNR, CDR2 FQNEAQ, per germline (reference sequence). CDR3 DNA sequence: TGTGCCAGCAGTAAGGGACAGGGGGCAATCGGGGAGCTGTTTTTT. Protein: CASSKGQGAIGELFF.

The rearrangement uses TRBV11-3 and TRBJ2-1, with 10 positions matching TRBD2. In germline, CDR1 is SGHNT, CDR2 YENEEA. This CDR3 is 17 amino acids long. V lost 0 bases and J lost 5; bases outside the gene matches: 7. CDR3 in DNA: TGTGCCAGCAGCTTAGATAAACTAGCGGGGTCGAACAATGAGCAGTTCTTC. Protein sequence: CASSLDKLAGSNNEQFF.

This rearrangement joins TRBV5-1 to TRBJ1-4; 8 bases fit TRBD1. The CDR3 spans 15 residues. Germline V lookup: CDR1 SGHRS, CDR2 YFSETQ. J was trimmed by 5 bases and V by 0 bases; bases with no gene match: 3. The CDR3 reads CASSLGTGPNEKLFF. The CDR3 DNA reads as TGCGCCAGCAGCTTGGGGACAGGGCCAAATGAAAAACTGTTTTTT.

The DNA of the CDR3 is TGTGCCAGCAGGCCCTGGAGCTCTGGGGCCAACGTCCTGACTTTC. Translation gives CASRPWSSGANVLTF. V gene TRBV2 combines with J gene TRBJ2-6; D is ambiguous. The CDR3 spans 15 residues. Germline CDR1 reads SNHLY; CDR2 reads FYNNEI. The germline V and J ends were trimmed by 6 bases and 0 bases, with 9 bases remaining between them.

The chain links TRBV18 to TRBJ2-5; 8 bases are a match to TRBD2. V trimming: 4 bases; J trimming: 3 bases; junction bases outside the gene matches: 7. The CDR3 totals 15 residues. Germline lookup yields CDR1 KGHSH and CDR2 LQKENI. The DNA of the CDR3 is TGTGCCAGCTCACTCCTCGGGGGGGCTAAAGAGACCCAGTACTTC. It codes for CASSLLGGAKETQYF.

The chain links TRBV6-5 to TRBJ2-7; 8 bases map to TRBD2. Germline trimming cut 0 bases from V and 2 bases from J; bases unmatched to any gene: 0. Germline V gene data show CDR1 as MNHEY and CDR2 as SVGAGI. This CDR3 has 14 amino acids. CDR3 protein: CASSYSRGAYEQYF. CDR3 bases: TGTGCCAGCAGTTACTCGCGGGGGGCCTACGAGCAGTACTTC.

This clone has more than one count but fewer than ten. The chain carries TRBV10-1 and TRBJ2-1; the match to TRBD2 covers 8 bases. Per germline, CDR1 WNHNN and CDR2 SYGVQD (reference sequence). This CDR3 comprises 15 residues. Trimming cost V 4 bases and J 1 base; bases outside gene matches: 3. CDR3: CASSAGGGSYNEQFF. The CDR3 bases are TGCGCCAGCAGTGCGGGCGGGGGGTCCTACAATGAGCAGTTCTTC.

V and J are TRBV9 and TRBJ2-1, with 7 positions matching TRBD1. Losses at the gene ends were 0 bases for V and 5 bases for J; bases not matched to a gene: 5. The CDR3 consists of 15 residues. Germline loops: CDR1 SGDLS, CDR2 YYNGEE. The DNA for the CDR3 is TGTGCCAGCAGCGTAGCCGGGACAGCGAACAATGAGCAGTTCTTC. Translation: CASSVAGTANNEQFF.

The chain has TRBV13 and TRBJ2-7, with D possibly TRBD1 on 6 matching bases. This CDR3 is 15 amino acids long. Trimming pared 5 bases from V and 4 bases from J, leaving 18 bases between. Germline values: CDR1 PRHDT, CDR2 FYEKMQ (reference sequence). This CDR3 reads CASSPTGTVVYEQYF. CDR3 coding DNA: TGTGCCAGCAGCCCTACAGGGACCGTCGTTTACGAGCAGTACTTC.

This chain connects TRBV21-1 to TRBJ2-6; the listed D gene, TRBD2, was not tested against the DNA. TRBV21-1 represents a pseudogene. This CDR3 contains 15 residues. CDR3 in amino acids: CASRPRISGANVLTF. The CDR3 DNA is TGTGCCAGCAGGCCGAGGATCTCTGGGGCCAACGTCCTGACTTTC.

The chain carries TRBV4-3 and TRBJ2-5; no definite D call. There are 12 residues in the CDR3. CDR1 is LGHNA and CDR2 is YSLEER in the germline V gene. Between the trimmed V and J ends, which lost 5 bases and 4 bases, there was a span of 8 bases. Here the CDR3 DNA reads TGCGCCAGCAGCGACTCGGGAGAGACCCAGTACTTC. This gives the protein CASSDSGETQYF.

V usage is TRBV7-6 and J usage is TRBJ1-1; 8 bases line up with TRBD1. Per the germline V gene, CDR1 is SGHVS and CDR2 is FNYEAQ. J gave up 2 bases and V 1 base, and 15 bases lay outside the gene matches. The CDR3 extends over 19 amino acids. CDR3 in DNA: TGTGCCAGCAGCTTAGTAAAGGCGACAGGGGTTGGGTTCAACACTGAAGCTTTCTTT. Its translation is CASSLVKATGVGFNTEAFF.

This clone has a handful of counts. Other DNA sequences within the sample encode an identical CDR3. The chain joins TRBV19 to TRBJ1-4, with TRBD1 identical over 7 bases. The CDR3 totals 13 residues. The junction had 2 bases not matched to a gene; V was cut back by 2 bases and J by 8 bases. In germline, CDR1 is LNHDA, CDR2 SQIVND (reference sequence). The CDR3 loop is CASSIQGEEKLFF. The DNA for the CDR3 is TGTGCCAGTAGTATACAGGGGGAGGAAAAACTGTTTTTT.

The chain is built from TRBV27 and TRBJ2-5, with TRBD1 matching 12 bases. CDR1 MNHEY and CDR2 SMNVEV come from the germline V gene (reference sequence). The CDR3 length is 15 residues. V shed 4 bases, J shed 4 bases, and the junction held 4 bases outside the gene matches. The CDR3 DNA reads as TGTGCCAGCAGTTCCGGGACAGGGGGCAGAGAGACCCAGTACTTC. It codes for CASSSGTGGRETQYF.

This chain connects TRBV5-1 to TRBJ1-1; tentative D call: TRBD1 (5 bases). CDR1 SGHRS and CDR2 YFSETQ come from the germline V gene. The V end was cut by 0 bases, the J end by 1 base, with 10 bases between. The CDR3 is 15 amino acids. CDR3 loop: CASSLAGRENTEAFF. The CDR3, as DNA: TGCGCCAGCAGCTTGGCGGGCAGGGAGAACACTGAAGCTTTCTTT.

The V call is TRBV5-1, the J call TRBJ1-2; 8 bases match TRBD1. The ends lost 4 bases at V and 2 bases at J; junction bases unmatched: 10. The length of the CDR3 is 16 residues. Germline V CDR1 and CDR2: SGHRS, YFSETQ. The CDR3 nucleotides are TGCGCCAGCAGCCGAGGACAGGGAGGAGAGAACTATGGCTACACCTTC. Protein sequence: CASSRGQGGENYGYTF.